Following are 14 T cell receptor beta chains from one sample sequenced in a study of blood T cell repertoires in COVID-19 (dated by TCRdb to about 2020). The library came from the immunoSEQ multiplex PCR assay. The table comes from immuneACCESS by way of TCRdb, which keeps in-frame sequences with V and J called. Part of the clones is missing from these tables; in studies checked, under half for an unresolved V gene and the rest for unknown reasons. The sample records about 210,000 clones, roughly 94% of which are singletons. Of the sample, 1% to 1.5% is held by the ten largest clones. What was sequenced was peripheral blood. Source of these receptors: a man aged 25-45 years with acute or convalescent COVID-19.

The V call is TRBV6-5, the J call TRBJ2-7; 13 bases agree with TRBD2. V lost 4 bases, J lost 4 bases, and 4 bases stayed unmatched. CDR1 and CDR2 from the germline V gene are MNHEY and SVGAGI. The CDR3 totals 15 residues. The CDR3 DNA reads TGTGCCAGCAGTTCCGGACTAGCGGGAGCATACGAGCAGTACTTC. It is translated as CASSSGLAGAYEQYF.

The rearrangement uses TRBV28 and TRBJ2-7, with 9 positions matching TRBD1. CDR3 length: 14 amino acids. Germline V gene data show CDR1 as MDHEN and CDR2 as SYDVKM. V was pared by 7 bases and J by 6 bases, with 10 bases of the junction left unmatched. CDR3 coding DNA: TGTGCCAGCACTAGGGACAGGGCGATGATCGAGCAGTACTTC. This sequence encodes CASTRDRAMIEQYF.

J is TRBJ1-4 and V is TRBV6-6; 7 bases match TRBD1. V lost 4 bases and J lost 6; bases outside the gene matches: 2. The germline V gene encodes CDR1 MNHNY and CDR2 SVGAGI (reference sequence). The CDR3 runs to 13 residues. CDR3 sequence: CASSSGTDEKLFF. CDR3 sequence (DNA): TGTGCCAGCAGTTCTGGGACAGATGAAAAACTGTTTTTT.

The rearrangement joins TRBV2 to TRBJ2-3; D is perhaps TRBD1 (5 bases). The CDR3 length is 13 residues. Trimming removed 6 bases at V and 4 bases at J, with 11 bases between. Per the germline V gene, CDR1 is SNHLY and CDR2 is FYNNEI. CDR3 sequence: CASRGEPSDTQYF. The CDR3 coding sequence is TGTGCCAGCAGAGGGGAACCGTCAGATACGCAGTATTTT.

This rearrangement joins TRBV6-1 to TRBJ1-1; tentative D call: TRBD1 (5 bases). V was trimmed by 2 bases and J by 1 base, leaving 8 bases between them. Germline V gene lookup returns CDR1 MNHNS and CDR2 SASEGT. The CDR3 has 14 amino acids. The CDR3 sequence is CASSESRGNTEAFF. In DNA form, the CDR3 reads TGTGCCAGCAGTGAATCAAGGGGGAACACTGAAGCTTTCTTT.

The chain couples TRBV5-1 to TRBJ1-2, with D tentatively TRBD1 (5 bases). Germline V gene data show CDR1 as SGHRS and CDR2 as YFSETQ. This CDR3 is built from 14 residues. The V and J ends lost 0 bases and 3 bases respectively, with 9 bases between them. The CDR3 sequence is CASSLAGPDYGYTF. The CDR3 nucleotides read TGCGCCAGCAGCTTGGCAGGGCCCGACTATGGCTACACCTTC.

The rearrangement uses TRBV7-3 and TRBJ2-3, with no clear D. Trimming removed 4 bases at V and 4 bases at J, with 12 bases between. Germline V gene sequence: CDR1 SGHTA, CDR2 FQGTGA. The CDR3 covers 14 residues. CDR3 amino acids: CASSYLGSADTQYF. CDR3 bases: TGTGCCAGCAGCTACCTCGGGTCGGCAGATACGCAGTATTTT.

The V and J genes are TRBV11-3 and TRBJ2-2; 8 bases are shared with TRBD2. Germline V gives CDR1 SGHNT, CDR2 YENEEA. CDR3 length: 15 residues. After removal of 2 bases from V and 6 bases from J, the junction contained 5 bases not matched to a gene. The CDR3 loop is CASSLSGSEAGELFF. CDR3 in DNA: TGTGCCAGCAGCTTAAGCGGGAGTGAGGCCGGGGAGCTGTTTTTT.

V usage is TRBV9 and J usage is TRBJ2-5; D is uncertain. Germline assignment: CDR1 SGDLS and CDR2 YYNGEE. Trimming took 4 bases from V and 5 from J, leaving 6 bases between them. The CDR3 contains 11 residues. This chain's CDR3 is CASSLRETQYF. The CDR3 DNA reads TGTGCCAGCAGCTTGAGGGAGACCCAGTACTTC.

About this clone: Other DNA sequences in this sample translate to the same CDR3. The chain couples TRBV27 to TRBJ2-7; 7 bases are a match to TRBD1. CDR1 and CDR2 from the germline V gene are MNHEY and SMNVEV (reference sequence). Trimming removed 4 bases from V and 5 bases from J; junction bases left unmatched: 5. The CDR3 is 13 residues long. The CDR3 DNA is TGTGCCAGCAGTTCGACAGGGTCCCACGAGCAGTACTTC. Translating gives CASSSTGSHEQYF.

The chain joins TRBV7-9 to TRBJ2-7, with D tentatively TRBD1 (5 bases). CDR3 length equals 12 residues. The germline V and J ends were trimmed by 5 bases and 4 bases, with 9 bases remaining between them. Germline values: CDR1 SEHNR, CDR2 FQNEAQ (reference sequence). CDR3 coding DNA: TGTGCCAGCAGCGGACAAGTGTACGAGCAGTACTTC. Protein sequence: CASSGQVYEQYF.

The chain combines TRBV5-8 with TRBJ2-6; 8 nucleotides line up with TRBD1. The V and J ends lost 3 bases and 4 bases, in that order; junction bases with no gene match: 6. From germline, CDR1 is SGHTS and CDR2 YDEGEE. CDR3 length equals 16 residues. The CDR3 protein is CASSYHRGSGANVLTF. CDR3 coding DNA: TGTGCCAGCAGCTACCACAGGGGGTCCGGGGCCAACGTCCTGACTTTC.

The V gene is TRBV7-9, the J gene TRBJ2-7; TRBD2 aligns across 12 bases. The length of the CDR3 is 16 residues. In germline, CDR1 is SEHNR, CDR2 FQNEAQ (reference sequence). V was pared by 4 bases and J by 4 bases, with 8 bases of the junction left unmatched. CDR3 bases: TGTGCCAGCAGCTCACCACTAGCGGGGGGCAAGTACGAGCAGTACTTC. Translating gives CASSSPLAGGKYEQYF.

J is TRBJ2-3 and V is TRBV6-1; D might be TRBD1 (6 bases). Trimming took 0 bases from V and 2 from J, leaving 9 bases between them. Germline loops: CDR1 MNHNS, CDR2 SASEGT. CDR3 size: 15 residues. CDR3 in DNA: TGTGCCAGCAGTGAAGCGGGGGCCTACACAGATACGCAGTATTTT. This gives the protein CASSEAGAYTDTQYF.